This T cell receptor beta chain was observed in a study of cytomegalovirus exposure and HLA in healthy donors. Overall study: The use of the same platform for the approximately 130 validation repertoires and the 550 to 850 first-cohort repertoires was reported by a later analysis. Study-wide results and caveats: Researchers counted 180 or so TCR beta chains as cytomegalovirus-associated.

Repertoires were generated with immunoSEQ multiplex PCR, while TCRdb's copy carries only in-frame clones and drops some. This table holds approximately 54,000 clones, about nine tenths found once. A note on this clone: Its target is not known.

The specimen was PBMCs. This sequence originates from a woman between 18 and 30 years old in good health and CMV-seropositive.

As DNA, the CDR3 is TGTGCCAGTAGTATACGGGGAATGGGACAGGGGCTCACTGAAGCTTTCTTT. Protein product: CASSIRGMGQGLTEAFF. This rearrangement joins TRBV19 to TRBJ1-1; 10 nucleotides line up with TRBD1. With V trimmed by 2 bases and J by 4 bases, 10 bases remained unmatched. Germline values: CDR1 LNHDA, CDR2 SQIVND (reference sequence). The CDR3 consists of 17 residues.